This T cell receptor beta chain stems from a study of T cell responses to AZD1222 COVID-19 vaccine. Study results and limitations: Most donors were white British and more were female, and clonal diversity was possibly underestimated. Unmutated variant regions are reportedly the target of nearly half of TCRs that are spike-specific. An increase in Spike-specific TCR breadth and depth was observed after two AZD1222 doses.

Sequenced by immunoSEQ multiplex PCR; TCRdb stores in-frame clones only, minus some. This table holds more than 80,000 clones, roughly 90% found once. Per germline, CDR1 LNHNV and CDR2 YYDKDF (reference sequence). The CDR3 spans 13 residues. To note about this clone: No antigen is known for it. Relative to the germline gene, one junction end is altered; a read error may explain this.

Timing groups of about 4 and about 12 weeks for second doses were pooled. The receptor was derived from an adult who received the AZD1222 COVID-19 vaccine. The sequencing here drew on peripheral blood, taken 28 days after the second AZD1222 dose. This rearrangement joins TRBV15 to TRBJ2-5; D unclear. For the CDR3, the DNA is TGTGCCACCGGCAGAAGGGTCCAAGAGACCCAGTACTTC. The encoded protein is CATGRRVQETQYF.